This T cell receptor (beta chain) was observed in a study of blood T cells in healthy people across ages. From germline, CDR1 is SQVTM and CDR2 ANQGSEA. This CDR3 spans 12 amino acids. The trim removed 6 bases at V and 5 bases at J, leaving 6 bases unmatched. A second PCR, run for about 7 to 11 cycles, used a sample-barcoded 5' primer plus a J-beta primer mix. MiXCR was run by TCRdb on the 5' RACE reads, yielding one entry per CDR3 protein. Among 550,000 to 600,000 distinct CDR3 sequences listed, 25% to 30% were seen once. This clonotype was sampled from an older woman in good health. The rearrangement uses TRBV29-1 and TRBJ2-5; 7 bases align to TRBD1. Source material: blood. DNA for the CDR3: TGCAGCGTGGAGAAGACAGGGGAGACCCAGTACTTC. As protein: CSVEKTGETQYF.